What follows are 14 T cell receptor beta chains derived from one specimen sequenced in a study of T-cell memory formation after mild COVID-19. TCRdb processed the 5' RACE reads anew with MiXCR; each CDR3 protein has one entry. The table includes about 290,000 distinct CDR3 sequences, approximately 16% detected once. What was sequenced was PBMCs or a T cell subset sorted from them (not recorded which). These receptors were collected from a man aged 18-30 years who had mild COVID-19 (a few samples of this study predate the infection). Cell type and time point are not known.

V is TRBV5-1 and J is TRBJ2-5; D might be TRBD2 (5 bases). In germline, CDR1 is SGHRS, CDR2 YFSETQ. This CDR3 is 14 amino acids long. V lost 4 bases to trimming and J lost 3 bases, with 13 bases between them. Here the CDR3 DNA reads TGCGCCAGCAGCCTGGGCGGGCACGAAGAGACCCAGTACTTC. Encoded protein: CASSLGGHEETQYF. Full variable domain (rest looked up from reference TRBV5-1 and TRBJ2-5): KAGVTQTPRYLIKTRGQQVTLSCSPISGHRSVSWYQQTPGQGLQFLFEYFSETQRNKGNFPGRFSGRQFSNSRSEMNVSTLELGDSALYLCASSLGGHEETQYFGPGTRLLVL.

This clonotype has just a few counts. The CDR3 reads CASSYGLAGGPRETQYF. The CDR3 DNA is TGCGCCAGCAGCTACGGACTAGCGGGGGGGCCGAGGGAGACCCAGTACTTC. V and J are TRBV5-1 and TRBJ2-5, with 15 bases lining up with TRBD2. The J segment lost 5 bases and the V segment lost 3 bases, leaving 8 bases of the junction unmatched. This CDR3 contains 17 residues. CDR1 SGHRS and CDR2 YFSETQ come from the germline V gene.

At least ten counts were recorded for this clonotype. The chain couples TRBV20-1 to TRBJ2-2, with TRBD1 as a possible D gene (7 bases). CDR3 length: 13 amino acids. Per the germline V gene, CDR1 is DFQATT and CDR2 is SNEGSKA (reference sequence). Trimming removed 7 bases from V and 5 bases from J, with 14 bases in between. CDR3 sequence: CSGRQGGTGELFF. The CDR3 region has the DNA TGCAGTGGCAGACAGGGAGGTACCGGGGAGCTGTTTTTT.

This clonotype was seen more than once but under ten times. V is TRBV4-3 and J is TRBJ1-1; no clear D. The V gene's germline CDR1 is LGHNA and CDR2 YSLEER. Trimming left V 2 bases short and J 0 bases short, with 13 bases between. The length of the CDR3 is 16 residues. DNA of the CDR3: TGCGCCAGCAGCCAACACCCGGCCACAGTGAACACTGAAGCTTTCTTT. It specifies CASSQHPATVNTEAFF.

The chain joins TRBV12-3 or TRBV12-4 to TRBJ1-2; D not certain. This CDR3 has 15 amino acids. Trimming left V 5 bases short and J 6 bases short, with 19 bases between. The CDR3 reads CASSRPGSALHGYTF. Written as DNA, the CDR3 is TGTGCCAGCAGTCGTCCAGGCTCGGCTTTACATGGCTACACCTTC.

This clonotype occurred many times. CDR3 nucleotide sequence: TGTGCCAGCATCTTGGACAGTTACAATGAGCAGTTCTTC. Its translation is CASILDSYNEQFF. The V and J genes are TRBV7-9 and TRBJ2-1; D perhaps matches TRBD1 (6 bases). The CDR3 has 13 residues. With 7 bases removed from V and 4 bases from J, the gap between germline ends came to 11 bases. Germline lookup yields CDR1 SEHNR and CDR2 FQNEAQ (reference sequence).

The table lists this clonotype with many counts. The CDR3: CSADGTSGGQETQYF. For the CDR3, the DNA is TGCAGTGCTGATGGGACTAGCGGGGGCCAAGAGACCCAGTACTTC. The gene calls are TRBV20-1 and TRBJ2-5; TRBD2 matches at 14 bases. This CDR3 region has 15 residues. Germline-derived CDR1 and CDR2 are DFQATT and SNEGSKA (reference sequence). Trimming cost V 5 bases and J 1 base; bases outside gene matches: 3.

At least ten counts were recorded for this clonotype. The V and J genes are TRBV20-1 and TRBJ1-5, with no clear D. In germline, CDR1 is DFQATT, CDR2 SNEGSKA (reference sequence). The CDR3 spans 12 residues. Deletions cut 6 bases from V and 9 bases from J, with 15 bases between. CDR3 DNA sequence: TGCAGTGCCAGCGGAGGTGGAGGGCCCCAGCATTTT. Amino acid sequence: CSASGGGGPQHF.

This clonotype has more than one count but fewer than ten. The chain recombines TRBV20-1 with TRBJ1-4; TRBD1 matches 9 bases. Germline CDR1 is DFQATT and CDR2 is SNEGSKA (reference sequence). This CDR3 comprises 12 residues. J was trimmed by 13 bases and V by 5 bases; bases with no gene match: 8. CDR3 nucleotides: TGCAGTGCTGGAACAGGGGGCACAGGACTGTTTTTT. This translates into CSAGTGGTGLFF.

The sample holds a few counts of this clonotype. The genes are TRBV18 and TRBJ2-3; D gene unclear. With 4 bases removed from V and 2 bases from J, the gap between germline ends came to 10 bases. The CDR3 spans 14 residues. Germline CDR1 and CDR2: KGHSH and LQKENI. The CDR3 coding sequence is TGTGCCAGCTCACGACAAGCACCCACAGATACGCAGTATTTT. Encoded protein: CASSRQAPTDTQYF.

This chain links TRBV4-2 with TRBJ2-2, with no clear D. The CDR3 covers 14 residues. Germline V gene lookup returns CDR1 LGHNA and CDR2 YNFKEQ. V was trimmed by 1 base and J by 1 base, leaving 4 bases between them. The CDR3 sequence: CASSQVGNTGELFF. The CDR3 DNA sequence: TGTGCCAGCAGCCAAGTAGGGAACACCGGGGAGCTGTTTTTT.

This clonotype came up a few times. The CDR3 DNA reads as TGTGCCATCGAGGACAGGTTGACGAACACTGAAGCTTTCTTT. It encodes CAIEDRLTNTEAFF. The rearrangement uses TRBV24-1 and TRBJ1-1; 7 nucleotides align to TRBD1. This CDR3 comprises 14 residues. Germline trimming cut 11 bases from V and 1 base from J; bases unmatched to any gene: 9. Germline values: CDR1 KGHDR, CDR2 SFDVKD.

This clonotype has a handful of counts. The chain uses TRBV12-3 or TRBV12-4 and TRBJ1-3; possibly TRBD1 for D (5 bases). This CDR3 has 14 residues. Trimming took off 7 bases at V and 0 bases at J, with 10 bases between the two ends. The CDR3 nucleotides read TGTGCCAGCACCGGGGGAAGCTCTGGAAACACCATATATTTT. Protein product: CASTGGSSGNTIYF.

The genes are TRBV7-9 and TRBJ1-2, with D unresolved. The CDR3 consists of 15 residues. Germline V gene data show CDR1 as SEHNR and CDR2 as FQNEAQ (reference sequence). The V and J ends lost 5 bases and 2 bases respectively, with 15 bases between them. In DNA, the CDR3 is TGTGCCAGCAGCCAAGGCGTAGTGGCGAACTATGGCTACACCTTC. Translating it yields CASSQGVVANYGYTF.